This is a list of T cell receptor beta chains from one sample in a study of shared clonotypes between healthy human individuals. The assay was immunoSEQ multiplex PCR, and TCRdb's table has in-frame clones only and misses some. The table includes roughly 500,000 clones, 70% to 80% detected once. The sequenced sample was PBMCs. These receptors were collected from a middle-aged woman in good health. Some clones in this sample may be carry-over from other donors' samples. The CDR3 runs from the conserved cysteine through the conserved F or W. A D gene is named only where the DNA matches it firmly. Size values are once, few and many counts, or a class for expanded clones, and some rows have none.

length,J,size,V,D,CDR3,DNA
18,TRBJ2-5,-,TRBV19,TRBD2,CASSPGKTSGMREETQYF,TGTGCCAGTAGTCCCGGGAAGACTAGCGGGATGAGAGAAGAGACCCAGTACTTC
18,TRBJ1-3,-,TRBV18,TRBD1,CASSPTTGGSISGNTIYF,TGTGCCAGCTCACCGACGACAGGGGGTTCCATATCTGGAAACACCATATATTTT
14,TRBJ2-3,-,TRBV4-1,-,CASSPSGRTDTQYF,TGCGCCAGCAGCCCAAGCGGCCGCACAGATACGCAGTATTTT
13,TRBJ2-7,-,TRBV27,TRBD1,CASRRQGSYEQYF,TGTGCCAGCAGGAGACAGGGTTCCTACGAGCAGTACTTC
15,TRBJ1-2,-,TRBV4-3,TRBD1,CASSPGQGGNYGYTF,TGCGCCAGCAGCCCAGGACAGGGGGGGAACTATGGCTACACCTTC
15,TRBJ1-1,many,TRBV7-3,-,CASSLTRQENTEAFF,TGTGCCAGCAGCTTAACCAGACAAGAGAACACTGAAGCTTTCTTT
14,TRBJ1-1,-,TRBV5-1,-,CASSFGNSNTEAFF,TGCGCCAGCAGCTTTGGGAACTCGAACACTGAAGCTTTCTTT
15,TRBJ2-1,once,TRBV9,-,CASSVGVVSYNEQFF,TGTGCCAGCAGCGTAGGGGTAGTTTCCTACAATGAGCAGTTCTTC
17,TRBJ2-2,-,TRBV14,TRBD2,CASRPLGSGGNTGELFF,TGTGCCAGCAGGCCGTTGGGTAGCGGGGGAAACACCGGGGAGCTGTTTTTT
13,TRBJ2-5,-,TRBV6-5,TRBD1,CASSSPGQETQYF,TGTGCCAGCAGCTCCCCGGGACAGGAGACCCAGTACTTC
16,TRBJ2-7,few,TRBV6-5,-,CASSYSRRGGAYEQYF,TGTGCCAGCAGTTACTCCCGGAGGGGAGGAGCCTACGAGCAGTACTTC
15,TRBJ2-3,-,TRBV1,-,CTSTRASGSTDTQYF,TGCACCAGCACCCGGGCTAGCGGGAGCACAGATACGCAGTATTTT
15,TRBJ2-7,few,TRBV9,TRBD2,CASSVDGGRGREQYF,TGTGCCAGCAGCGTAGACGGGGGGAGAGGCCGCGAGCAGTACTTC
17,TRBJ2-6,-,TRBV11-2,-,CASSQDPGTSGANVLTF,TGCGCCAGCAGCCAAGATCCAGGGACTTCTGGGGCCAACGTCCTGACTTTC
13,TRBJ2-1,-,TRBV4-1,-,CASKVGWGNEQFF,TGCGCCAGCAAGGTGGGGTGGGGCAATGAGCAGTTCTTC
14,TRBJ2-1,-,TRBV5-1,TRBD2,CASSILAGNNEQFF,TGCGCCAGCAGTATCCTAGCGGGGAACAATGAGCAGTTCTTC
13,TRBJ1-4,-,TRBV10-3,TRBD1,CATGTGENEKLFF,TGTGCCACCGGGACAGGGGAAAATGAAAAACTGTTTTTT